The 26 T cell receptor beta chains given below trace back to one sample, sequenced in a study of blood T cell repertoires in COVID-19. Data came from immunoSEQ multiplex PCR; TCRdb stores just in-frame clones and leaves some out. In the table there are some 100,000 clones, around 89% of which are singletons. The sequenced sample was peripheral blood. These receptors were collected from a woman older than 75 with active COVID-19.

The chain joins TRBV9 to TRBJ2-5, with D possibly TRBD1 on 6 matching bases. The CDR3 sequence is 16 residues long. V lost 3 bases and J lost 3, with 18 bases in between. Germline V gives CDR1 SGDLS, CDR2 YYNGEE. The CDR3 here is CASSGDVTGPKETQYF. The CDR3 nucleotides are TGTGCCAGCAGCGGTGACGTCACAGGGCCAAAAGAGACCCAGTACTTC. Full variable domain (rest looked up from reference TRBV9 and TRBJ2-5): DSGVTQTPKHLITATGQRVTLRCSPRSGDLSVYWYQQSLDQGLQFLIQYYNGEERAKGNILERFSAQQFPDLHSELNLSSLELGDSALYFCASSGDVTGPKETQYFGPGTRLLVL.

The V call is TRBV14, the J call TRBJ2-4; a weak D match, TRBD2 (6 bases). Germline V lookup: CDR1 SGHDN, CDR2 FVKESK. V was shortened by 4 bases and J by 7 bases, with 11 bases between the two germline ends. This CDR3 is built from 13 residues. DNA for the CDR3: TGTGCCAGCAGCCTAACTGGAGGGAACATTCAGTACTTC. Its protein is CASSLTGGNIQYF.

The chain employs TRBV3-1 (or the pseudogene TRBV3-2) and TRBJ2-1; 11 nucleotides agree with TRBD2. V gave up 6 bases and J gave up 0 bases; unmatched junction bases: 4. Germline CDR1 and CDR2: LGHDT and YNNKEL (reference sequence). The CDR3 is 16 residues long. The CDR3 DNA reads TGTGCCAGCAGTTCGACTAGCGGGACCTCCTACAATGAGCAGTTCTTC. It translates to CASSSTSGTSYNEQFF.

This clone was observed a handful of times. The chain employs TRBV6-1 and TRBJ1-5, with 8 bases matching TRBD1. The CDR3 is 15 amino acids. Germline V gives CDR1 MNHNS, CDR2 SASEGT. Unmatched junction bases numbered 1, after V lost 2 bases and J lost 1 base. The CDR3 spells CASSERTGSNQPQHF. DNA of the CDR3: TGTGCCAGCAGTGAAAGGACAGGGAGCAATCAGCCCCAGCATTTT.

The chain recombines TRBV24-1 with TRBJ2-1; D not certain. The length of the CDR3 is 11 residues. CDR1 is KGHDR, CDR2 SFDVKD, per germline. V lost 7 bases to trimming and J lost 5 bases, with 5 bases between them. CDR3 in amino acids: CATSGNNEQFF. CDR3 nucleotides: TGTGCCACCAGCGGTAACAATGAGCAGTTCTTC.

The chain uses TRBV2 and TRBJ2-3; D gene uncertain. CDR1 is SNHLY, CDR2 FYNNEI, per germline. The germline V and J ends were trimmed by 2 bases and 3 bases, with 9 bases remaining between them. The CDR3 contains 14 residues. CDR3 DNA sequence: TGTGCCAGCAGTGAATTCTATCCGACAGATACGCAGTATTTT. It yields the protein CASSEFYPTDTQYF.

This chain joins TRBV25-1 and TRBJ2-1, with a possible D match to TRBD1 (5 bases). The germline V gene has CDR1 MGHDK and CDR2 SYGVNS. The CDR3 extends over 16 amino acids. V was pared by 3 bases and J by 8 bases, with 20 bases between. Written as DNA, the CDR3 is TGTGCCAGCAGTGAGGATAGGGGTGCATGGGTACATGAGCAGTTCTTC. Its translation is CASSEDRGAWVHEQFF. The whole variable domain, remainder taken from reference TRBV25-1 and TRBJ2-1, is EADIYQTPRYLVIGTGKKITLECSQTMGHDKMYWYQQDPGMELHLIHYSYGVNSTEKGDLSSESTVSRIRTEHFPLTLESARPSHTSQYLCASSEDRGAWVHEQFFGPGTRLTVL.

The chain joins TRBV4-1 to TRBJ1-2; perhaps TRBD1 as D (5 bases). Germline-derived CDR1 and CDR2 are MGHRA and YSYEKL. This CDR3 comprises 14 residues. Between the trimmed V and J ends, which lost 0 bases and 6 bases, there was a span of 11 bases. CDR3 bases: TGCGCCAGCAGCCAAGATGGAGGGGTCCATGGCTACACCTTC. Translating gives CASSQDGGVHGYTF.

This clone was seen a single time. The rearrangement links TRBV10-3 to TRBJ2-7; D is undetermined. CDR1 and CDR2 (germline): ENHRY, SYGVKD. Trimming removed 1 base from V and 7 bases from J, with 11 bases in between. This CDR3 spans 13 amino acids. CDR3 sequence: CAISEWRSREQYF. The CDR3 nucleotides are TGTGCCATCAGTGAGTGGAGATCGAGGGAGCAGTACTTC.

The chain employs TRBV7-9 and TRBJ1-5; 10 nucleotides line up with TRBD1. J lost 5 bases, V lost 5 bases, and 3 bases had no gene match. CDR3 length equals 14 residues. Germline loops: CDR1 SEHNR, CDR2 FQNEAQ (reference sequence). CDR3 sequence reads: CASSQDRGDQPQHF. CDR3 nucleotide sequence: TGTGCCAGCAGCCAGGACAGGGGGGATCAGCCCCAGCATTTT.

This clone was observed a few times. This CDR3 is CASRDRDIPYEQYF. CDR3 DNA sequence: TGTGCCAGCAGGGACCGGGACATACCCTACGAGCAGTACTTC. The chain is built from TRBV21-1 and TRBJ2-7; whether TRBD1, the table's D call, matches the DNA was not checked. TRBV21-1 counts as a pseudogene. The CDR3 is 14 residues long.

The rearrangement joins TRBV2 to TRBJ1-1; D is possibly TRBD1 (5 bases). The CDR3 runs 13 residues. Germline loops: CDR1 SNHLY, CDR2 FYNNEI. V shed 1 base and J shed 11 bases, with 14 bases lying between them. The CDR3 DNA sequence: TGTGCCAGCAGTGAAGACAGACAGCACGGGGCTTTCTTT. Its translation: CASSEDRQHGAFF.

This clone occurred once. The CDR3 here is CASSAPAEREYYNEQFF. The DNA for the CDR3 is TGTGCCAGCAGCGCCCCGGCTGAGCGGGAGTACTACAATGAGCAGTTCTTC. The gene calls are TRBV7-6 and TRBJ2-1; 8 bases fit TRBD2. With V trimmed by 5 bases and J by 3 bases, 12 bases remained unmatched. The CDR3 length is 17 residues. Germline CDR1 SGHVS, CDR2 FNYEAQ. The full variable domain, completed using reference TRBV7-6 and TRBJ2-1, is GAGVSQSPRYKVTKRGQDVALRCDPISGHVSLYWYRQALGQGPEFLTYFNYEAQQDKSGLPNDRFSAERPEGSISTLTIQRTEQRDSAMYRCASSAPAEREYYNEQFFGPGTRLTVL.

V is TRBV4-2 and J is TRBJ1-2; no clear D. Germline assignment: CDR1 LGHNA and CDR2 YNFKEQ. The CDR3 consists of 13 residues. Trimming left V 2 bases short and J 4 bases short, with 8 bases between. CDR3 in DNA: TGTGCCAGCAGCCAAACAGAAGTCTATGGCTACACCTTC. Encoded protein: CASSQTEVYGYTF.

This clone was picked up a small number of times. This rearrangement joins TRBV7-2 to TRBJ2-7, with D possibly TRBD2 on 5 matching bases. Germline CDR1 and CDR2: SGHTA and FQGNSA. V lost 2 bases and J lost 9, with 23 bases in between. The CDR3 has 16 residues. This CDR3 reads CASSLSSGEPESGQYF. As DNA, the CDR3 is TGTGCCAGCAGCTTAAGTTCTGGGGAGCCGGAATCGGGGCAGTACTTC.

The V and J genes are TRBV9 and TRBJ1-1; 8 bases map to TRBD1. The CDR3 runs 14 residues. The germline gives CDR1 SGDLS, CDR2 YYNGEE. J gave up 4 bases and V 3 bases, and 5 bases lay outside the gene matches. CDR3: CASSARQGSTEAFF. CDR3 nucleotides: TGTGCCAGCAGCGCCCGACAGGGGAGCACTGAAGCTTTCTTT.

The chain recombines TRBV19 with TRBJ1-6; 7 bases align to TRBD1. The ends lost 5 bases at V and 9 bases at J; junction bases unmatched: 4. Germline V CDR1 and CDR2: LNHDA, SQIVND (reference sequence). The CDR3 is made up of 13 amino acids. The DNA of the CDR3 is TGTGCCAGTAGTGCCGGGACAGCTTCACCCCTCCACTTT. Translated, it gives CASSAGTASPLHF.

This chain uses TRBV4-2 with TRBJ1-1; the match to TRBD1 covers 10 bases. CDR1 is LGHNA and CDR2 is YNFKEQ in the germline V gene. The CDR3 spans 14 residues. The junction had 2 bases not matched to a gene; V was cut back by 4 bases and J by 3 bases. CDR3 protein: CASSRGQGDTEAFF. For the CDR3, the DNA is TGTGCCAGCAGCCGCGGACAGGGGGACACTGAAGCTTTCTTT.

The genes are TRBV5-1 and TRBJ2-2, with 10 bases matching TRBD2. V dropped 4 bases and J dropped 6; count of bases not matched to a gene: 12. CDR3 length equals 17 residues. Germline V gene lookup returns CDR1 SGHRS and CDR2 YFSETQ. CDR3 sequence (DNA): TGCGCCAGCAGCATTAACCCTAGCGGGAGTTCGGCCGGGGAGCTGTTTTTT. Its translation is CASSINPSGSSAGELFF.

The chain carries TRBV7-8 and TRBJ1-2, with D perhaps TRBD1 (6 bases). The V end lost 2 bases, the J end lost 2 bases, and 9 bases lay between the germline ends. This CDR3 has 14 residues. In germline, CDR1 is SGHVS, CDR2 FQNEAQ. In DNA, the CDR3 is TGTGCCAGCAGCTTATGGGGGCAAAACTATGGCTACACCTTC. It is translated as CASSLWGQNYGYTF.

This clone was observed once. The chain has TRBV24-1 and TRBJ2-5; 12 positions agree with TRBD1. Germline V CDR1 and CDR2: KGHDR, SFDVKD. V lost 4 bases and J lost 8; bases outside the gene matches: 7. The CDR3 loop spans 15 amino acids. CDR3 coding DNA: TGTGCCACCAGTGAACCGGGACAGGGGGCCAACACCCAGTACTTC. The encoded protein is CATSEPGQGANTQYF.

This chain joins TRBV18 and TRBJ2-7; 7 bases align to TRBD1. V dropped 3 bases and J dropped 2; count of bases not matched to a gene: 4. The CDR3 totals 14 residues. Germline assignment: CDR1 KGHSH and CDR2 LQKENI. CDR3 nucleotides: TGTGCCAGCTCACCTTGGGACAGAACCTACGAGCAGTACTTC. This codes for CASSPWDRTYEQYF.

The chain employs TRBV28 and TRBJ2-7, with TRBD1 identical over 7 bases. The CDR3 extends over 15 amino acids. Unmatched junction bases numbered 12, after V lost 6 bases and J lost 4 bases. Germline values: CDR1 MDHEN, CDR2 SYDVKM. In DNA, the CDR3 is TGTGCCAGCAGCTCTACCGGGACAGCGATTTACGAGCAGTACTTC. Amino acids: CASSSTGTAIYEQYF.

The chain joins TRBV19 to TRBJ2-2, with a possible D match to TRBD2 (6 bases). The CDR3 extends over 15 amino acids. Germline CDR1 is LNHDA and CDR2 is SQIVND (reference sequence). The V gene lost 1 base and the J gene lost 7 bases, with 13 bases spanning the gap. CDR3 region: CASSIASDGDGELFF. The DNA of the CDR3 is TGTGCCAGTAGTATAGCTAGCGATGGGGACGGGGAGCTGTTTTTT.

J is TRBJ2-1 and V is TRBV28, with 10 positions matching TRBD2. Germline lookup yields CDR1 MDHEN and CDR2 SYDVKM. The CDR3 runs 15 residues. J was trimmed by 6 bases and V by 8 bases; bases with no gene match: 10. The CDR3 nucleotides are TGTGCCAGCTCACCAGCGGGAGGGACTTTCAATGAGCAGTTCTTC. Its translation: CASSPAGGTFNEQFF. The variable domain in full, with the rest retrieved from reference TRBV28 and TRBJ2-1, is DVKVTQSSRYLVKRTGEKVFLECVQDMDHENMFWYRQDPGLGLRLIYFSYDVKMKEKGDIPEGYSVSREKKERFSLILESASTNQTSMYLCASSPAGGTFNEQFFGPGTRLTVL.

The rearrangement links TRBV6-5 to TRBJ2-2; no reliable D call. The germline V gene encodes CDR1 MNHEY and CDR2 SVGAGI. V dropped 0 bases and J dropped 6 bases, with 11 bases sitting between them. This CDR3 region has 15 residues. The CDR3 nucleotides are TGTGCCAGCAGTTACTCGCAGAGGTCTGCCGGGGAGCTGTTTTTT. This codes for CASSYSQRSAGELFF.